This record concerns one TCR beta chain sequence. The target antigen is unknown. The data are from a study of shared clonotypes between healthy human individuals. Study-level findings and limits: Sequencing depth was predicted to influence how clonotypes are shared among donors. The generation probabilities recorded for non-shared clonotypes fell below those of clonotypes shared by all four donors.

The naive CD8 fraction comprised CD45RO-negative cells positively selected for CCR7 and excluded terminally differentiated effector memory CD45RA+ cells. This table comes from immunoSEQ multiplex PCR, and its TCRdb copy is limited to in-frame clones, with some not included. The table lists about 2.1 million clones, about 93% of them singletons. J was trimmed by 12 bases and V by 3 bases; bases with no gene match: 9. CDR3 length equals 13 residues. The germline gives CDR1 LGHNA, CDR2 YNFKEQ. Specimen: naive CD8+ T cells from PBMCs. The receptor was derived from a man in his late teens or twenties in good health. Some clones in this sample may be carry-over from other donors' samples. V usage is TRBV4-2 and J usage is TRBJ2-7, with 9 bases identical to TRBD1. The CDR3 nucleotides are TGTGCCAGCAGCCACGAGGGGGACAGGGTCTTGTACTTC. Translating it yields CASSHEGDRVLYF.